These 20 T cell receptor beta chains came from one sample sequenced in a study of T cell clonality in common variable immunodeficiency. Generated by immunoSEQ multiplex PCR, the TCRdb table keeps only in-frame clones and is missing some. This sample carries some 64,000 clones and no singletons, and 1.7% goes to the top ten. What was sequenced was peripheral blood mononuclear cells. The receptor source for this set is a person aged 18 to 75 in good health.

The table lists this clone with many counts. The read terminates 3 residues before the CDR3 end, so the remaining end is supplied by the germline J gene. This chain links TRBV20-1 with TRBJ1-3; the match to TRBD1 covers 7 bases. Germline assignment: CDR1 DFQATT and CDR2 SNEGSKA (reference sequence). The CDR3 sequence is 17 residues long. Unmatched junction bases numbered 10, after V lost 2 bases and J lost 0 bases. The CDR3 DNA, read in part, is TGCAGTGCTAGACCCGCGGGACAGCAATACTCTGGAAACACC. Protein product: CSARPAGQQYSGNT. The whole CDR3 sequence is CSARPAGQQYSGNTIYF.

This clone appeared a few times. Sequencing ends 3 residues short of the CDR3 end; the germline J gene provides the rest. V gene TRBV5-1 combines with J gene TRBJ2-2; D is possibly TRBD2 (6 bases). Trimming took off 0 bases at V and 5 bases at J, with 11 bases between the two ends. The CDR3 covers 15 residues. Germline V gives CDR1 SGHRS, CDR2 YFSETQ. The part of the CDR3 DNA that was read is TGCGCCAGCAGCTTGGACGGGGGTAGTACCGGGGAG. As protein: CASSLDGGSTGE. The full-length CDR3 reads as CASSLDGGSTGELFF.

This clone was recorded at least ten times. The CDR3 reads CSATLSGTGNQPQHF. Incomplete CDR3 DNA: TGCAGTGCAACCCTCTCGGGGACTGGCAATCAGCCC. This chain uses TRBV20-1 with TRBJ1-5, with a possible D match to TRBD1 (5 bases). With the read ending 3 residues before the CDR3 end, the germline J gene is used to fill in that end. Germline V gene sequence: CDR1 DFQATT, CDR2 SNEGSKA (reference sequence). The V end was cut by 6 bases, the J end by 2 bases, with 17 bases between. The CDR3 covers 15 residues.

This clone was counted ten times or more. From the germline J gene comes the end of the CDR3, since the read stops 3 residues before it. The chain recombines TRBV4-1 with TRBJ2-2; 13 positions agree with TRBD2. The CDR3 totals 17 residues. CDR1 and CDR2 from the germline V gene are MGHRA and YSYEKL. Losses at the gene ends were 4 bases for V and 6 bases for J; bases not matched to a gene: 8. The covered CDR3 bases are TGCGCCAGCAGCCCTAAGTCGGGACTAGCGGGGTCCGGGGAG. Translation gives CASSPKSGLAGSGE. The complete CDR3 sequence is CASSPKSGLAGSGELFF.

At least ten counts were recorded for this clone. Coverage ceases 3 residues before the CDR3 finishes, and the germline J gene fills in the end. J is TRBJ2-3 and V is TRBV7-3; 8 bases map to TRBD2. Germline trimming cut 2 bases from V and 0 bases from J; bases unmatched to any gene: 7. Per the germline V gene, CDR1 is SGHTA and CDR2 is FQGTGA. CDR3 length equals 17 residues. CDR3 DNA, as far as it was read: TGTGCCAGCAGCTTAGGAGCGGGCGGGGGGAGCACAGATACG. Translated, it gives CASSLGAGGGSTDT. The full CDR3 protein reads CASSLGAGGGSTDTQYF. Full variable domain (rest looked up from reference TRBV7-3 and TRBJ2-3): GAGVSQTPSNKVTEKGKYVELRCDPISGHTALYWYRQSLGQGPEFLIYFQGTGAADDSGLPNDRFFAVRPEGSVSTLKIQRTERGDSAVYLCASSLGAGGGSTDTQYFGPGTRLTVL.

This clone was seen ten or more times. The CDR3 goes on 3 residues after the read ends, and that part is filled in from the germline J gene. V and J are TRBV6-2 or TRBV6-3 and TRBJ2-7, with TRBD2 matching 10 bases. This CDR3 region has 13 residues. The J segment lost 2 bases and the V segment lost 8 bases, leaving 3 bases of the junction unmatched. CDR1 MNHEY and CDR2 SVGEGT come from the germline V gene. The CDR3 sequence: CASGLAVPYEQYF. The CDR3 DNA, read in part, is TGTGCCAGCGGACTAGCGGTGCCCTACGAG.

Comment on this clone: The DNA ends 3 residues before the CDR3 does, and the rest of the CDR3 is filled in from the germline J gene. The V call is TRBV11-2, the J call TRBJ2-4, with D possibly matching TRBD2 (7 bases). With 3 bases removed from V and 9 bases from J, the gap between germline ends came to 18 bases. The CDR3 loop spans 15 amino acids. Germline assignment: CDR1 SGHAT and CDR2 FQNNGV. The CDR3 here is CASSLLQGGVSIQYF. The CDR3 bases that were read are TGTGCCAGCAGCTTGTTACAGGGAGGGGTGAGCATT.

In its sample, this clone was seen many times. With the read ending 3 residues before the CDR3 end, the germline J gene is used to fill in that end. V gene TRBV5-1 combines with J gene TRBJ2-1; 11 bases agree with TRBD2. Germline V CDR1 and CDR2: SGHRS, YFSETQ. V dropped 0 bases and J dropped 9; count of bases not matched to a gene: 5. CDR3 size: 15 residues. The sequenced part of the CDR3 DNA is TGCGCCAGCAGCTTGGGACTAGCGGGGTTCTCTGAG. Translation: CASSLGLAGFSE. The CDR3, in full, reads CASSLGLAGFSEQFF.

The sample holds a few counts of this clone. The missing CDR3 end, 3 residues past where the read stops, is filled in from the germline J gene. The chain is built from TRBV5-5 and TRBJ2-3; maybe TRBD1 (6 bases). V dropped 4 bases and J dropped 3 bases, with 15 bases sitting between them. Germline V gene lookup returns CDR1 SGHKS and CDR2 YYEKEE (reference sequence). The CDR3 covers 15 residues. The sequenced part of the CDR3 DNA is TGTGCCAGCAGCCCACAGGGTCCGGCGACAGATACG. It translates to CASSPQGPATDT. The full CDR3 sequence reads CASSPQGPATDTQYF.

This clone was seen ten or more times. This chain's CDR3 is CAISDQGVPYEQYF. The CDR3 DNA, read in part, is TGTGCCATCAGTGACCAGGGGGTACCCTACGAG. The chain recombines TRBV10-3 with TRBJ2-7; 7 bases align to TRBD1. The read terminates 3 residues ahead of where the CDR3 ends, so the germline J gene completes it. Germline V gene sequence: CDR1 ENHRY, CDR2 SYGVKD. The CDR3 has 14 residues. The J segment lost 2 bases and the V segment lost 3 bases, leaving 4 bases of the junction unmatched.

This clone was recorded many times. Read sequence stops 3 residues before the CDR3 end, and the germline J gene provides the missing end. This chain connects TRBV15 to TRBJ2-1, with 9 bases fitting TRBD2. CDR1 is LNHNV and CDR2 is YYDKDF in the germline V gene (reference sequence). The V segment lost 0 bases and the J segment 9 bases; nucleotides outside the gene matches: 6. The CDR3 runs 15 residues. Partial CDR3 DNA: TGTGCCACCAGCAGAGAGGCGGGAGGGCTGGGTGAG. Translation gives CATSREAGGLGE. The full CDR3 protein is CATSREAGGLGEQFF.

This clone occurred many times. The DNA read from the CDR3 is TGCGCCAGCAGCCCAAGGTGGCAGGAGAACTATGGC. Translating it yields CASSPRWQENYG. In full, the CDR3 is CASSPRWQENYGYTF. V and J are TRBV5-1 and TRBJ1-2; D is unclear. The CDR3 is cut off 3 residues early in the read; its end comes from the germline J gene. The V gene lost 4 bases and the J gene lost 2 bases, with 15 bases spanning the gap. The CDR3 consists of 15 residues. CDR1 and CDR2 (germline): SGHRS, YFSETQ.

In this sample, this clone turned up many times. The CDR3 extends 3 residues past the end of the read, so its final part is completed from the germline J gene. This chain uses TRBV30 with TRBJ2-4; 7 bases are a match to TRBD1. V lost 2 bases and J lost 8; bases outside the gene matches: 9. Per germline, CDR1 GTSNPN and CDR2 SVGIG (reference sequence). The CDR3 sequence is 14 residues long. Partial CDR3 DNA: TGTGCCTGGAGTACAACAGGGGAACGGGACATT. Translated: CAWSTTGERDI. The entire CDR3 protein is CAWSTTGERDIQYF.

This clone turned up a few times. The read stops 3 residues short of the end of the CDR3; the missing end is completed from the germline J gene. The chain carries TRBV2 and TRBJ2-3; D is perhaps TRBD1 (5 bases). CDR1 is SNHLY, CDR2 FYNNEI, per germline. Between the trimmed V and J ends, which lost 8 bases and 3 bases, there was a span of 12 bases. This CDR3 is built from 13 residues. The CDR3 protein is CASGHRVTDTQYF. The DNA read from the CDR3 is TGTGCCAGCGGACACCGGGTGACAGATACG.

As to this clone: The CDR3 extends 3 residues past the end of the read, so its final part is completed from the germline J gene. V is TRBV5-1 and J is TRBJ2-3, with D maybe TRBD1 (6 bases). Trimming removed 0 bases at V and 2 bases at J, with 10 bases between. The CDR3 covers 15 residues. Germline CDR1 SGHRS, CDR2 YFSETQ. The sequenced CDR3 bases are TGCGCCAGCAGCTTGGAAAGGGGGTCCACAGATACG. It translates to CASSLERGSTDT. The complete CDR3 reads CASSLERGSTDTQYF.

This clone was recorded at least ten times. The read finishes 3 residues shy of the CDR3 end, and the germline J gene is used to complete it. The chain is built from TRBV19 and TRBJ2-1, with a possible D match to TRBD1 (5 bases). The CDR3 is made up of 13 amino acids. CDR1 LNHDA and CDR2 SQIVND come from the germline V gene (reference sequence). Between the trimmed V and J ends, which lost 1 base and 9 bases, there was a span of 10 bases. CDR3 amino acids: CASSIGPGREQFF. The sequenced part of the CDR3 DNA is TGTGCCAGTAGTATAGGGCCAGGGCGTGAG.

Ten or more counts support this clone. The germline gene is not matched at one end of the junction; a read error may be the cause. The read falls 3 residues short of the CDR3 end, and the missing part is taken from the germline J gene. This chain links TRBV7-7 with TRBJ2-2, with 9 nucleotides matching TRBD1. This CDR3 has 14 residues. The germline V gene encodes CDR1 SSHAT and CDR2 FNYEAQ (reference sequence). The covered CDR3 bases are TGTGCTAGCAGCCTACAGGGGGCGATCGGGGAG. Its protein is CASSLQGAIGE. The full CDR3 protein is CASSLQGAIGELFF. Full variable domain (remainder filled in from reference TRBV7-7 and TRBJ2-2): GAGVSQSPRYKVTKRGQDVTLRCDPISSHATLYWYQQALGQGPEFLTYFNYEAQPDKSGLPSDRFSAERPEGSISTLTIQRTEQRDSAMYRCASSLQGAIGELFFGEGSRLTVL.

CDR3 in amino acids: CASGFVGGGEQYF. The part of the CDR3 DNA that was read is TGCGCCAGTGGTTTTGTGGGGGGAGGCGAG. This chain connects TRBV10-2 to TRBJ2-7; tentative D call: TRBD2 (6 bases). The read comes to an end 3 residues before the CDR3 does, leaving the germline J gene to fill in the end. This CDR3 spans 13 amino acids. V lost 9 bases and J lost 6, with 18 bases in between. The V gene's germline CDR1 is WSHSY and CDR2 SAAADI.

There are many counts of this clone. The CDR3 end falls 3 residues outside the read, so it is completed with the germline J gene. The V gene is TRBV5-1, the J gene TRBJ1-2, with D possibly being TRBD1 (6 bases). The CDR3 extends over 14 amino acids. V was cut by 4 bases and J by 4 bases, with 14 bases left in between. CDR1 is SGHRS, CDR2 YFSETQ, per germline. CDR3 amino acids: CASSRGGTLYGYTF. The DNA read from the CDR3 is TGCGCCAGCAGCCGGGGTGGGACACTCTATGGC.

This clone was seen many times. The CDR3 end falls 3 residues outside the read, so it is completed with the germline J gene. V and J are TRBV7-8 and TRBJ1-3; possibly TRBD1 for D (5 bases). Per the germline V gene, CDR1 is SGHVS and CDR2 is FQNEAQ. The CDR3 contains 15 residues. V lost 5 bases and J 0 bases, leaving 11 bases between the germline ends. Here the CDR3 reads CASSETGVSGNTIYF. The part of the CDR3 DNA that was read is TGTGCCAGCAGCGAAACAGGCGTCTCTGGAAACACC.